One T cell receptor (beta chain) is described in this entry. This entry is derived from a study of blood T cell repertoires in COVID-19. Method: immunoSEQ multiplex PCR; TCRdb's copy keeps in-frame clones and lacks some. This table holds 90,000 to 130,000 clones, around 79% found once. Per germline, CDR1 SGHTA and CDR2 FQGTGA. This CDR3 has 14 amino acids. V lost 8 bases, J lost 1 base, and 6 bases stayed unmatched. This clonotype originated in a woman older than 75 with active or convalescent COVID-19. This chain uses TRBV7-3 with TRBJ2-3; the match to TRBD2 covers 7 bases. The source material was peripheral blood. The CDR3 DNA reads TGTGCCAGCTCCCAGCGGGGTGGCACAGATACGCAGTATTTT. Translated, it gives CASSQRGGTDTQYF.